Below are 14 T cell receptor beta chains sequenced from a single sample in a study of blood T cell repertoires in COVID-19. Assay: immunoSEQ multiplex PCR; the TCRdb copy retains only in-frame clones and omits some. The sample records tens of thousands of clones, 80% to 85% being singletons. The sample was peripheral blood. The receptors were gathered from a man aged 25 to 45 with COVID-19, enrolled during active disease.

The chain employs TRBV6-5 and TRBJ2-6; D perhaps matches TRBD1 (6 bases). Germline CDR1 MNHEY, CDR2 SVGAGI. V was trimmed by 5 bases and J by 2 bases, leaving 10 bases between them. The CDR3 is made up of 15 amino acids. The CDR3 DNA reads TGTGCCAGCAGTCCACGGACAGCTGGGGCCAACGTCCTGACTTTC. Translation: CASSPRTAGANVLTF.

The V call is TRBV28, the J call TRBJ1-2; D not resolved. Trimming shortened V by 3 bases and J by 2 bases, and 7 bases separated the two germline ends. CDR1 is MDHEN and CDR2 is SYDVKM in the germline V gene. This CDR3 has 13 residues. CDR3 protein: CASSFPGNYGYTF. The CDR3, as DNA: TGTGCCAGCAGTTTCCCGGGAAACTATGGCTACACCTTC.

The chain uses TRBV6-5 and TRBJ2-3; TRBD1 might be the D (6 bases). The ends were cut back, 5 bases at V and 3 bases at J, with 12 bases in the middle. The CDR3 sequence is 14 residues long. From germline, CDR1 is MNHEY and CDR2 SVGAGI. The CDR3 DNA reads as TGTGCCAGCAGTCTAATAAGGGGGACAGATACGCAGTATTTT. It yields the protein CASSLIRGTDTQYF.

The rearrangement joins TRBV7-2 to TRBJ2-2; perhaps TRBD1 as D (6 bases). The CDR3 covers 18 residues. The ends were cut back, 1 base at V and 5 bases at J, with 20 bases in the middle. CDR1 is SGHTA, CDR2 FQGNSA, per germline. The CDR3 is CASSLVGGRVGMTGELFF. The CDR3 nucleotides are TGTGCCAGCAGCTTAGTAGGGGGTAGAGTTGGGATGACCGGGGAGCTGTTTTTT.

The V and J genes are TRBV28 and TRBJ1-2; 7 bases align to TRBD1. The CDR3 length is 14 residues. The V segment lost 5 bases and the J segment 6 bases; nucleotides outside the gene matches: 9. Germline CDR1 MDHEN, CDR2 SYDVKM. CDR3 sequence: CASSIPTGSDGYTF. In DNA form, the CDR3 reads TGTGCCAGCAGTATACCGACAGGGTCTGATGGCTACACCTTC.

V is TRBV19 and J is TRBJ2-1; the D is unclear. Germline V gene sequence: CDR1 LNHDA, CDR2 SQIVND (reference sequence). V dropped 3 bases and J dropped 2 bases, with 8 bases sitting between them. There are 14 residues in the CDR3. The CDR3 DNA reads TGTGCCAGTAGTATTAACCAGGCCTACAATGAGCAGTTCTTC. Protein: CASSINQAYNEQFF.

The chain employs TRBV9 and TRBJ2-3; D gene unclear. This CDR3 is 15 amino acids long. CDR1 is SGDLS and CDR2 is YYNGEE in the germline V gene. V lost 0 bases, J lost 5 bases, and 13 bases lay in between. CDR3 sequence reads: CASSVETFSGDTQYF. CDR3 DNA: TGTGCCAGCAGCGTAGAAACCTTCTCGGGAGATACGCAGTATTTT.

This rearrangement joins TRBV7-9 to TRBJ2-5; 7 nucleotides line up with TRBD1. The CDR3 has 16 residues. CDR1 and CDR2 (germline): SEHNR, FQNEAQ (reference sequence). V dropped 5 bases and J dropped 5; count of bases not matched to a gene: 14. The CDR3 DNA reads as TGTGCCAGCAGCCCCCAGACAGGGTTAGGCGGCGAGACCCAGTACTTC. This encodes CASSPQTGLGGETQYF.

CDR3 sequence (DNA): TGTGCCAGCAGACTAGACCACCTCTCCTACGAGCAGTACTTC. Encoded protein: CASRLDHLSYEQYF. The chain carries TRBV6-6 and TRBJ2-7; D perhaps matches TRBD2 (5 bases). The CDR3 consists of 14 residues. V shed 6 bases and J shed 0 bases, with 12 bases lying between them. The germline V gene has CDR1 MNHNY and CDR2 SVGAGI (reference sequence).

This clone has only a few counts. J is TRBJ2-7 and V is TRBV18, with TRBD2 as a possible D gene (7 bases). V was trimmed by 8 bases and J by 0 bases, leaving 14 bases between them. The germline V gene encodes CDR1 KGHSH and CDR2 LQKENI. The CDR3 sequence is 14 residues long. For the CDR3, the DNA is TGTGCCAGCGCCCCGGGGGGCTTCTCCTACGAGCAGTACTTC. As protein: CASAPGGFSYEQYF. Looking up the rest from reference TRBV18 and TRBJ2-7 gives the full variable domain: NAGVMQNPRHLVRRRGQEARLRCSPMKGHSHVYWYRQLPEEGLKFMVYLQKENIIDESGMPKERFSAEFPKEGPSILRIQQVVRGDSAAYFCASAPGGFSYEQYFGPGTRLTVT.

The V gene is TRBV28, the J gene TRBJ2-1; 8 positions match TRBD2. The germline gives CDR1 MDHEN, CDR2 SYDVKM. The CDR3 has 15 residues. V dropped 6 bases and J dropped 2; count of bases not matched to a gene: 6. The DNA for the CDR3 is TGTGCCAGCAGGCATGCGGGGGGTGCCTACAATGAGCAGTTCTTC. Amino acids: CASRHAGGAYNEQFF. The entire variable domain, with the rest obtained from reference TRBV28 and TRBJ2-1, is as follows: DVKVTQSSRYLVKRTGEKVFLECVQDMDHENMFWYRQDPGLGLRLIYFSYDVKMKEKGDIPEGYSVSREKKERFSLILESASTNQTSMYLCASRHAGGAYNEQFFGPGTRLTVL.

The CDR3 nucleotides are TGTGCCAGCAGAATCCGGGACAGGGATTTGCAGCCCCAGCATTTT. It yields the protein CASRIRDRDLQPQHF. The J gene is TRBJ1-5, the V gene TRBV28; 9 bases align to TRBD1. Trimming at V came to 6 bases and at J to 7 bases, leaving 10 bases not matched to a gene. The CDR3 is made up of 15 amino acids. The V gene's germline CDR1 is MDHEN and CDR2 SYDVKM.

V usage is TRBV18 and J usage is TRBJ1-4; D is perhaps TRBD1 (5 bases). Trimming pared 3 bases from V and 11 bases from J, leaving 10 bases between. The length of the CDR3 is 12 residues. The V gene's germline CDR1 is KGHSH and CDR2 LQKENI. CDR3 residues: CASSPGGMKLFF. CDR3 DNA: TGTGCCAGCTCACCGGGGGGGATGAAACTGTTTTTT.

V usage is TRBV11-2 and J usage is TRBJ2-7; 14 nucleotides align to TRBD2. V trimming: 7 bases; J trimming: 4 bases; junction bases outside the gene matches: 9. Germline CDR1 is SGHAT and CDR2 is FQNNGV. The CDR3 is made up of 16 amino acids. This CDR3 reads CASTPSGTSGSYEQYF. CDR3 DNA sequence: TGTGCCAGCACCCCCTCCGGGACTAGCGGGAGTTACGAGCAGTACTTC.